These T cell receptor beta chains were read from a single sample in a study of T cell responses to AZD1222 COVID-19 vaccine. Profiling relied on immunoSEQ multiplex PCR, and the TCRdb table lists in-frame clones only, not all of them. The repertoire holds 70,000 or so clones, with around 88% as singletons. The starting material was peripheral blood, obtained on day 0 of AZD1222 vaccination. The origin of the receptors is an adult in good health. The CDR3 runs from the conserved cysteine through the conserved F or W. Each record gives: V gene, clone size, J gene, D gene, CDR3 protein, CDR3 DNA. A D gene is named only where the DNA matches it firmly. Size is stated for part of the rows, as once, few or many counts, or as a class when the clone is expanded.

V: TRBV28
size: NA
J: TRBJ2-7
D: TRBD1
CDR3: CASSLGTGGTYEQYF
DNA: TGTGCCAGCAGTTTGGGGACAGGGGGTACCTACGAGCAGTACTTC

V: TRBV6-6
size: NA
J: TRBJ2-5
D: NA
CDR3: CASAPALAGHQETQYF
DNA: TGTGCCAGCGCTCCAGCTTTGGCGGGCCATCAAGAGACCCAGTACTTC

V: TRBV5-1
size: NA
J: TRBJ2-1
D: TRBD1
CDR3: CASSPGTGGFDEQFF
DNA: TGCGCCAGCAGCCCCGGGACAGGGGGCTTCGATGAGCAGTTCTTC

V: TRBV4-1
size: NA
J: TRBJ1-2
D: NA
CDR3: CASSQEGSYGYTF
DNA: TGCGCCAGCAGCCAAGAGGGGTCCTATGGCTACACCTTC

V: TRBV5-1
size: NA
J: TRBJ2-7
D: NA
CDR3: CASSRDFTYEQYF
DNA: TGCGCCAGCAGCAGGGACTTTACCTACGAGCAGTACTTC

V: TRBV9
size: NA
J: TRBJ1-1
D: TRBD1
CDR3: CASSGRDRGLWDTEAFF
DNA: TGTGCCAGCAGCGGACGGGACAGGGGGCTTTGGGACACTGAAGCTTTCTTT

V: TRBV18
size: NA
J: TRBJ2-7
D: TRBD1
CDR3: CASRGQGSDEQYF
DNA: TGTGCCAGCCGGGGACAGGGATCGGACGAGCAGTACTTC

V: TRBV20-1
size: NA
J: TRBJ2-5
D: NA
CDR3: CSARPKETQYF
DNA: TGCAGTGCTAGGCCTAAAGAGACCCAGTACTTC

V: TRBV11-2
size: few
J: TRBJ2-7
D: NA
CDR3: CASSLGGRGESYEQYF
DNA: TGTGCCAGCAGCTTAGGGGGGCGGGGCGAATCCTACGAGCAGTACTTC

V: TRBV18
size: NA
J: TRBJ2-7
D: TRBD2
CDR3: CASSPPGGGSYEQYF
DNA: TGTGCCAGCTCACCACCGGGCGGGGGTTCCTACGAGCAGTACTTC

V: TRBV28
size: NA
J: TRBJ2-1
D: TRBD2
CDR3: CASNTFASGRVSEQFF
DNA: TGTGCCAGCAACACCTTCGCTAGCGGGAGGGTGAGTGAGCAGTTCTTC

V: TRBV1
size: NA
J: TRBJ2-1
D: NA
CDR3: CTSSQVFQPYNEQFF
DNA: TGCACCAGCAGCCAAGTATTCCAACCCTACAATGAGCAGTTCTTC

V: TRBV6-4
size: NA
J: TRBJ2-1
D: NA
CDR3: CASSGGSEPYNEQFF
DNA: TGTGCCAGCAGTGGGGGTTCGGAACCCTACAATGAGCAGTTCTTC